This section outlines one T cell receptor beta chain sequence together with its context. Its specific antigen is unknown. No much larger clone is present one base from it, and per-base qualities are unavailable. Relative to germline, V is 4 bases shorter and J is 7 bases shorter, with 13 bases between their ends. CDR3 length: 14 amino acids, cysteine to phenylalanine. The kept DNA is CDR3 alone, 42 bases in frame from the first base. CDR1 and CDR2 are drawn from the germline V gene: MDHEN, SYDVKM. Peripheral blood CD8+ and CD4+ T cells from healthy donors, Susac syndrome patients and multiple sclerosis patients were profiled by high-throughput TCR beta sequencing. Treatment-naive patients with stable or active relapsing-remitting disease fulfilling revised McDonald criteria were used as multiple sclerosis controls. Bulk CD8+ and CD4+ T cells were purified magnetically by negative isolation, whereas CD8+ TEMRA cells were enriched by FACS. Blood was collected in EDTA tubes and processed within 24 hours, with PBMCs isolated through density gradient centrifugation. PBMCs destined for TCR sequencing were cryopreserved in liquid nitrogen and later thawed in a 37 °C water bath. A purity of at least 90% was achieved for sorted or isolated CD4+, CD8+ and CD8+ TEMRA cells.

RNA was extracted using the RNeasy kit, and roughly 0.5 to 1 microgram was reverse transcribed with random hexamers. TCR beta CDR3 regions were amplified with the immunoSEQ multiplex PCR assay covering 54 Vbeta and 13 Jbeta segments. PCR amplification bias was corrected by using a synthetic template baseline for primer optimization and computational correction. The paper's processing steps were these. Only productive sequences were kept, with reads annotated to V, D and J genes according to IMGT and analyzed in immunoSEQ Analyzer. Clonality was calculated as one minus the Shannon entropy normalized by log2 of the number of productive unique sequences. For each patient and control, public and private clones were evaluated among the 100 most prevalent clones. A clone was defined as Susac-specific if it was absent from the healthy and MS cohorts, from some 1,100 published viral clones and from other ImmuneACCESS disease sequences. The raw public data were reprocessed by TCRdb itself: fastp quality trimming at Q25, MiXCR clonotype calling, in-frame beta chains only. Identical CDR3 proteins give one entry, which carries the most common genes and DNA. Here the V and J calls rest on TCRdb's processing, not on the authors' analysis. The table for this sample lists over 350,000 distinct CDR3 sequences; about 85% of them were counted only once. Around 0.12% of the sample lies in the top ten.

The source of the sample is a study of CD8 T cells in Susac syndrome (dated by TCRdb to between 2017 and 2020). As for the study more broadly: Whether CD8+ T cell activation and differentiation in Susac syndrome was antigen driven was tested using repertoire sequencing. CD8+ T cell repertoire clonality was compared between 11 to 12 healthy donors, approximately 14 Susac syndrome patients and approximately 16 multiple sclerosis patients. The investigation overall reported the following: The number of individuals in the TCR sequencing and HLA analysis was acknowledged as relatively small.

Sequencing input: CD8+ T cells from PBMCs. In this chain, TRBV28 is recombined with TRBJ2-2; the D gene assignment is ambiguous. The source of this sequence is a human donor with multiple sclerosis. The CDR3 amino acid sequence is: CASSYTPLGGELFF. The DNA is TGTGCCAGCAGTTACACCCCGCTGGGCGGGGAGCTGTTTTTT. The CDR3 plus the reference TRBV28 and TRBJ2-2 genes for the other parts give the full variable domain: DVKVTQSSRYLVKRTGEKVFLECVQDMDHENMFWYRQDPGLGLRLIYFSYDVKMKEKGDIPEGYSVSREKKERFSLILESASTNQTSMYLCASSYTPLGGELFFGEGSRLTVL.